One sample yielded the 3 T cell receptor beta chains listed below, sequenced in a study of read filtering for tumor transcriptome and immune sequencing. This library used 300 to 450 ng RNA and molecular barcoded adaptors spanning alpha/delta and beta/gamma chains. TCRdb re-derived calls from the reads in MiXCR, one entry per CDR3 protein. The sample consists of about 130,000 distinct CDR3 sequences, around 13% of them appearing once. Sequenced material: a population of CD138-negative cells sorted from bone marrow. The source of these receptors is a donor at least 40 years old with multiple myeloma.

This clonotype appeared many times. The genes are TRBV15 and TRBJ2-2, with TRBD1 identical over 7 bases. The CDR3 is 14 amino acids. The V gene's germline CDR1 is LNHNV and CDR2 YYDKDF (reference sequence). V dropped 5 bases and J dropped 9; count of bases not matched to a gene: 9. Here the CDR3 reads CATSHQGTARELFF. In DNA, the CDR3 is TGTGCCACCAGCCATCAGGGGACAGCCAGGGAGCTGTTTTTT.

Comments on this clonotype: Because the CDR3 is missing its conserved closing phenylalanine or tryptophan, this is likely a read error. The chain couples TRBV12-3 or TRBV12-4 to TRBJ2-7; D might be TRBD2 (5 bases). This CDR3 is 12 amino acids long. V dropped 2 bases and J dropped 4 bases, with 6 bases sitting between them. DNA of the CDR3: TGTGCCAGCAGTTTAACGGGATACGAGCAGTACTCC. Amino acids: CASSLTGYEQYS.

Many counts were recorded for this clonotype. The V and J genes are TRBV11-2 and TRBJ2-3, with 15 bases aligning to TRBD2. The CDR3 loop spans 20 amino acids. J lost 4 bases, V lost 2 bases, and 13 bases had no gene match. From germline, CDR1 is SGHAT and CDR2 FQNNGV. The DNA for the CDR3 is TGTGCCAGCAGCTTAAGTCTTGGACTAGCGGGGGGGCCTGTGGCAGATACGCAGTATTTT. It specifies CASSLSLGLAGGPVADTQYF. Full variable domain (remainder filled in from reference TRBV11-2 and TRBJ2-3): EAGVAQSPRYKIIEKRQSVAFWCNPISGHATLYWYQQILGQGPKLLIQFQNNGVVDDSQLPKDRFSAERLKGVDSTLKIQPAKLEDSAVYLCASSLSLGLAGGPVADTQYFGPGTRLTVL.